These T cell receptor beta chains were read from a single sample in a study of shared clonotypes between healthy human individuals. The protocol was immunoSEQ multiplex PCR, while the TCRdb copy is restricted to in-frame clones and leaves out a portion. The table lists some 2,100,000 clones, under 95% of them singletons. Material for sequencing was naive CD8+ T cells from PBMCs. All receptors come from a man between 18 and 35 years old in good health. Some clones in this sample may be carry-over from other donors' samples. CDR3s include the opening cysteine and the closing phenylalanine or tryptophan. Fields, in order: clone size, V gene, J gene, D gene, CDR3 DNA, CDR3 protein. The D gene is left open where the match is weak. Only some rows state a clone size, as once, few, many or a class for expanded clones.

>NA|TRBV13|TRBJ1-1|NA
TGTGCCAGCAGCCAGGGACGGGGATGGGGTAACACTGAAGCTTTCTTT
CASSQGRGWGNTEAFF
>NA|TRBV27|TRBJ2-7|NA
TGTGCCAGCAGTCCTAGGGGGGGGTACGAGCAGTACTTC
CASSPRGGYEQYF
>NA|TRBV9|TRBJ2-7|NA
TGTGCCAGCAGCGTAGGTTGGCAGGGGGGTTACGAGCAGTACTTC
CASSVGWQGGYEQYF
>NA|TRBV29-1|TRBJ2-5|TRBD2
TGCAGCGTCGGGACTAGCGGGAGCGCCCGGCAAGAGACCCAGTACTTC
CSVGTSGSARQETQYF
>once|TRBV28|TRBJ2-4|NA
TGTGCCAGCAGTTCCCAGTCTTTTTACGGTGGCATTCAGTACTTC
CASSSQSFYGGIQYF
>NA|TRBV10-3|TRBJ1-4|NA
TGTGCCATCAGTGAGCTAGACGGTGCAACTAATGAAAAACTGTTTTTT
CAISELDGATNEKLFF
>NA|TRBV11-2|TRBJ2-1|NA
TGTGCCAGCAGCTTCTTATCAAATGAGCAGTTCTTC
CASSFLSNEQFF
>NA|TRBV6-1|TRBJ2-7|TRBD1
TGTGCCAGCAGGGAGGGACAGGGGGTAGGGTACGAGCAGTACTTC
CASREGQGVGYEQYF
>NA|TRBV27|TRBJ2-7|TRBD1
TGTGCCAGCAGTTCGATGGACAGGGGGTGGGTGACCTACGAGCAGTACTTC
CASSSMDRGWVTYEQYF
>NA|TRBV7-9|TRBJ2-1|NA
TGTGCCAGCAGCGCGGGACCGCCATCTTACAATGAGCAGTTCTTC
CASSAGPPSYNEQFF
>few|TRBV4-1|TRBJ1-1|TRBD1
TGCGCCAGCAGCCACCGACAGGGGAACACTGAAGCTTTCTTT
CASSHRQGNTEAFF
>NA|TRBV6-1|TRBJ2-5|NA
TGTGCCAGCCACCCCAGGGCCCGGGAGACCCAGTACTTC
CASHPRARETQYF
>NA|TRBV7-6|TRBJ1-5|TRBD1
TGTGCCAGCAGCCCCGGACAGGGACCTCAGCCCCAGCATTTT
CASSPGQGPQPQHF
>NA|TRBV10-3|TRBJ1-5|NA
TGTGCCATCAGTGATTGGGGGAATAGCAATCAGCCCCAGCATTTT
CAISDWGNSNQPQHF
>NA|TRBV2|TRBJ1-4|NA
TGTGCCAGCAAATCATACAGTTCTAATGAAAAACTGTTTTTT
CASKSYSSNEKLFF
>few|TRBV4-2|TRBJ1-1|NA
TGTGCCAGCAGGGCCGGGACTGAAGCTTTCTTT
CASRAGTEAFF
>NA|TRBV9|TRBJ1-1|TRBD1
TGTGCCAGCAGCGTAGGACAGGGCACTGAAGCTTTCTTT
CASSVGQGTEAFF
>NA|TRBV19|TRBJ2-7|NA
TGTGCCAGTCTCCCGTCGGGGAGTTCTTCCTACGAGCAGTACTTC
CASLPSGSSSYEQYF
>NA|TRBV27|TRBJ2-3|TRBD2
TGTGCCAGCAGTTTATCGCGGGGGTCCACAGATACGCAGTATTTT
CASSLSRGSTDTQYF
>few|TRBV7-9|TRBJ1-4|NA
TGTGCCAGCAGCTTAGTCACGGAAAAACTGTTTTTT
CASSLVTEKLFF
>NA|TRBV5-1|TRBJ1-1|TRBD1
TGCGCCAGCAGCACGGGACAGGTGTTCTCTGAAGCTTTCTTT
CASSTGQVFSEAFF
>NA|TRBV6-5|TRBJ1-2|TRBD1
TGTGCCAGCATAAGGTTCAGGGGGCAGAACTATGGCTACACCTTC
CASIRFRGQNYGYTF
>NA|TRBV5-6|TRBJ2-7|NA
TGTGCCAGCAGCTCGGCACCCAGGGCAGACCAGTACGAGCAGTACTTC
CASSSAPRADQYEQYF
>NA|TRBV4-1|TRBJ2-1|TRBD2
TGCGCCAGCAGCCAACTACCCCTGGTGGGCGGGAGAGCTAATGAGCAGTTCTTC
CASSQLPLVGGRANEQFF
>NA|TRBV4-1|TRBJ2-7|NA
TGCGCCAGCAGCCGGGGTTTGAGCTACGAGCAGTACTTC
CASSRGLSYEQYF
>NA|TRBV27|TRBJ1-2|NA
TGTGCCAGCAGTTTAGGGGGAAGCTACACCTTC
CASSLGGSYTF
>NA|TRBV7-9|TRBJ1-5|NA
TGTGCCAGCACAACCACCGCCGGAGGGGATCAGCCCCAGCATTTT
CASTTTAGGDQPQHF
>NA|TRBV29-1|TRBJ2-1|NA
TGCAGCACGAAAGGGGACCTACAGCCGACCTACAATGAGCAGTTCTTC
CSTKGDLQPTYNEQFF
>NA|TRBV27|TRBJ2-2|TRBD1
TGTGCCAGCGGACCGGACAGGGTACACACCGGGGAGCTGTTTTTT
CASGPDRVHTGELFF
>NA|TRBV4-1|TRBJ2-7|NA
TGCGCCAGCAGCCAAGTTTTAACATCCTACGAGCAGTACTTC
CASSQVLTSYEQYF
>once|TRBV6-4|TRBJ2-7|TRBD1
TGTGCCAGCAGTGACCCTCAGACAGGGGGCGCAGACTACGAGCAGTACTTC
CASSDPQTGGADYEQYF
>NA|TRBV4-2|TRBJ2-7|NA
TGTGCCAGCAGCCAAGATTCCGTGACAGGCTACGAGCAGTACTTC
CASSQDSVTGYEQYF
>NA|TRBV7-3|TRBJ2-5|TRBD2
TGTGCCAGCAGCAGGAGCGGGAATAAAGAGACCCAGTACTTC
CASSRSGNKETQYF
>few|TRBV27|TRBJ1-5|NA
TGTGCCAGCAGTTGGAATAGCAATCAGCCCCAGCATTTT
CASSWNSNQPQHF
>NA|TRBV25-1|TRBJ2-3|TRBD1
TGTGCCAGCAGTGGGTATGGGGACAGGGCGACCGCAGATACGCAGTATTTT
CASSGYGDRATADTQYF
>NA|TRBV5-1|TRBJ1-1|NA
TGCGCCAGCAGCTTGGGCCTTATGAACACTGAAGCTTTCTTT
CASSLGLMNTEAFF
>NA|TRBV5-1|TRBJ2-3|TRBD1
TGCGCCAGCAGCAGGCGGGACAGGCCAGCAGATACGCAGTATTTT
CASSRRDRPADTQYF
>once|TRBV10-3|TRBJ1-2|NA
TGTGCCATCAGTGAAGGGGGATTGGGCGGCTACACCTTC
CAISEGGLGGYTF
>NA|TRBV10-3|TRBJ2-3|NA
TGTGCCATCAGTGCATGGACAGACCTTTTTACGCAGTATTTT
CAISAWTDLFTQYF
>NA|TRBV27|TRBJ2-7|NA
TGTGCCAGCAGTTTAGCCACCTTCCGGGGAGAGCAGTACTTC
CASSLATFRGEQYF
>NA|TRBV4-1|TRBJ2-2|NA
TGCGCCAGCAAACCCGGCCCCGCGGCCACCGGGGAGCTGTTTTTT
CASKPGPAATGELFF
>NA|TRBV11-2|TRBJ2-1|TRBD2
TGTGCCAGCAGCCGGTCGGCTAGCGGGAGCCCCTACAATGAGCAGTTCTTC
CASSRSASGSPYNEQFF
>NA|TRBV11-2|TRBJ1-2|NA
TGTGCCAGCAGCAACCGGGACACCGCTAACTATGGCTACACCTTC
CASSNRDTANYGYTF
>NA|TRBV19|TRBJ2-7|TRBD1
TGTGCCAGTAGTAGGCACCGGGACAGGGCCTACGAGCAGTACTTC
CASSRHRDRAYEQYF
>once|TRBV28|TRBJ2-5|NA
TGTGCCAGCAGTTATGCGCGGTTGGGGCCTCAGGAAGAGACCCAGTACTTC
CASSYARLGPQEETQYF
>NA|TRBV19|TRBJ2-7|TRBD2
TGTGCCAGTAGTCCAGGACTAGCGGGAGTAGAGGGCGAGCAGTACTTC
CASSPGLAGVEGEQYF
>NA|TRBV7-9|TRBJ2-5|NA
TGTGCCAGCAGCCCGGGTTGGGGCGAAGAGACCCAGTACTTC
CASSPGWGEETQYF
>NA|TRBV15|TRBJ2-5|TRBD2
TGTGCCACCACCCAAAAGGAGGCCGGGGGGGAGACCCAGTACTTC
CATTQKEAGGETQYF
>NA|TRBV28|TRBJ1-5|NA
TGTGCCAGCAGTTTAAGTCGGGACGGCTTTAGCAATCAGCCCCAGCATTTT
CASSLSRDGFSNQPQHF
>NA|TRBV10-3|TRBJ2-7|NA
TGTGCCATAAAGGGGGGGATATCCTACGAGCAGTACTTC
CAIKGGISYEQYF
>NA|TRBV9|TRBJ1-3|NA
TGTGCCAGCAGCGCGCAGGGTTTGGGGCTTTCTTCTGGAAACACCATATATTTT
CASSAQGLGLSSGNTIYF
>NA|TRBV15|TRBJ2-7|TRBD2
TGTGCCACCAGCAGAGCAGCGGGAGGACCCTACGAGCAGTACTTC
CATSRAAGGPYEQYF